The present entry profiles one T cell receptor (beta chain) with its context. Other DNA sequences from this sample encode an identical CDR3 as well. This sample is drawn from a study of Ad26.COV2.S vaccination and SARS-CoV-2 variants. Study information: In the study, Ad26.COV2.S was injected intramuscularly once, or twice 56 days apart.

V shed 0 bases and J shed 2 bases, with 8 bases lying between them. The CDR3 covers 14 residues. Germline V gene sequence: CDR1 SGDLS, CDR2 YYNGEE. Treatment specified: roughly 20 received Ad26.COV2.S at low or high dose, single or two shots; about five received placebo; per-sample allocation not given. Sampling was performed 63 days after the first vaccine or placebo injection. This vaccine is an Ad26 vector that expresses the Wuhan-strain SARS-CoV-2 spike. Method: immunoSEQ multiplex PCR; TCRdb's copy keeps in-frame clones and lacks some. The data show roughly 500,000 clones, 89% seen once. The chain joins TRBV9 to TRBJ1-1; D gene uncertain. The sample here was peripheral blood, taken in a trial of Ad26.COV2.S vaccine versus placebo. This clonotype was sampled from a person between 18 and 65 years old who received the Ad26.COV2.S COVID-19 vaccine or a placebo. The CDR3 spells CASSVGPANTEAFF. The CDR3 nucleotides read TGTGCCAGCAGCGTAGGCCCAGCCAACACTGAAGCTTTCTTT.